The entry below gives a single TCR beta chain sequence along with its context. Germline CDR1 reads SGHNT; CDR2 reads YENEEA. V dropped 2 bases and J dropped 6 bases, with 9 bases sitting between them. The CDR3 covers 13 residues. Libraries were prepared by immunoSEQ multiplex PCR; TCRdb keeps only in-frame clonotypes and omits some of them. The repertoire holds about 150,000 clones, with 70% to 90% as singletons. This record comes from a study of control samples from healthy donors and cancer patients. The sample was blood. V usage is TRBV11-3 and J usage is TRBJ2-3; D remains ambiguous. The clonotype was recovered from a man aged 18 to 35 in good health. CDR3 sequence (DNA): TGTGCCAGCAGCTTAATACCTTCGGATACGCAGTATTTT. Amino acids: CASSLIPSDTQYF.